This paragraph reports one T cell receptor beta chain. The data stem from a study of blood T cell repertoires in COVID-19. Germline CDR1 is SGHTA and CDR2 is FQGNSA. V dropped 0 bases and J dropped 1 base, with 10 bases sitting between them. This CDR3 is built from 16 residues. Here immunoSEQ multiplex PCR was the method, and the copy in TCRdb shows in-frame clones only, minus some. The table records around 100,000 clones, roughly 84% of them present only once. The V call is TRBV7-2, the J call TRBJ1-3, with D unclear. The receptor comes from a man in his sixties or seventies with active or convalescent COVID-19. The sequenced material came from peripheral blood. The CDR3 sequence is CASSLARGLSGNTIYF. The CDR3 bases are TGTGCCAGCAGCTTAGCGCGGGGTTTATCTGGAAACACCATATATTTT.